This T cell receptor (beta chain) was identified during a study of technical replicates of blood from a handful of donors. Per the germline V gene, CDR1 is SNHLY and CDR2 is FYNNEI. The junction had 4 bases not matched to a gene; V was cut back by 6 bases and J by 7 bases. The CDR3 has 13 residues. Method: immunoSEQ multiplex PCR; TCRdb's copy keeps in-frame clones and lacks some. The sample shows 67,000 or so clones, roughly 92% of them seen only once. The chain joins TRBV2 to TRBJ2-2; 8 bases are shared with TRBD2. Sample: T cells isolated from PBMCs. The sequence came from a human donor in good health. In nucleotides, the CDR3 is TGTGCCAGCAGAAGCGGGAGATTCGGGGAGCTGTTTTTT. This translates into CASRSGRFGELFF.